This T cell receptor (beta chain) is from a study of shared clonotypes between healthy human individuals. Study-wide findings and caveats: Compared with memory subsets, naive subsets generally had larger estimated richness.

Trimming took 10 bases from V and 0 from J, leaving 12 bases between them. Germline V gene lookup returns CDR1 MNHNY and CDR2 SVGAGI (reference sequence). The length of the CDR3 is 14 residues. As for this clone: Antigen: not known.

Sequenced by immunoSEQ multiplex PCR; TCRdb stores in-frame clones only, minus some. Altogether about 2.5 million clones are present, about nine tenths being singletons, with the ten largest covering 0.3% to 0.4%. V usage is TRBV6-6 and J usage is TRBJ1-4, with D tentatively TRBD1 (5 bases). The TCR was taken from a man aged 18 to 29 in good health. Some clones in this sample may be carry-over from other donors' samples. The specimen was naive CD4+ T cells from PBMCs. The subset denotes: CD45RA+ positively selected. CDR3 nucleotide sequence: TGTGCCACGGGGGTGCTCGCAACTAATGAAAAACTGTTTTTT. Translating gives CATGVLATNEKLFF.